This entry concerns a single T cell receptor (beta chain). Its antigen specificity is not known. Base qualities are not provided; no much larger clone lies one nucleotide away. TCRbeta CDR3 regions were amplified from genomic DNA using the immunoSEQ Assay, a bias-controlled multiplex PCR. The authors' pipeline ran thus. Nucleated cell counts per sample were estimated from amplification of reference gene primers within the assay. To quantify the absolute abundance of each unique TCRbeta CDR3 rearrangement, sequence reads were collapsed and filtered. For each sample, productive Simpson clonality was calculated by taking the square root of Simpson's diversity index across productive rearrangements. Imported from immuneACCESS, the table was reduced by TCRdb to in-frame sequences with V and J called. These copies leave out some clones; in studies compared against another copy, an unresolved V gene accounts for under half, and the cause of the remainder is not known. V and J calls and clone size are copied from that table; D and trimming were computed from the DNA. A total of roughly 260,000 clones appear in this sample, 75% to 95% of them only once. The top ten clonotypes cover under 3% of the sample.

The data were taken from a study of blood T cell repertoires in COVID-19 (dated by TCRdb to the early 2020s). The study in broad terms: Samples covering the acute and convalescent phases of COVID-19 were provided by collaborators in the United States, Italy and Spain. The material from the prospective study consisted of cDNA or gDNA derived from T cells, B-cell-depleted T cells, or PBMCs. The dataset comprised deeply sampled blood TCRbeta repertoires from subjects exposed to, actively infected with, or recovered from COVID-19. The repertoires were released in a freely available public database intended as a resource for research on the immune response to SARS-CoV-2. The samples were drawn from two sources: the first 160 participants of the ongoing ImmuneRACE study, and over 1,000 subjects contributed by 6 global collaborators. A de-identified subject ID, COVID-19 status, age in years and sex were almost always included in the sample metadata. HLA class I and class II types, where available, came from metadata supplied by the sample provider rather than from assay-based typing.

Study-level results and caveats: The amount of clinical and demographic metadata varied by source and participant and was provided uncurated.

In Seattle, one collaborating source enrolled patients while the infection was active and tracked those patients longitudinally over the course of disease. Each collaborating institution followed its own protocols to collect whole blood in K2EDTA tubes. For TCRbeta analysis, collaborators shipped samples as frozen whole blood, isolated PBMCs, or DNA extracted from either of those sample types. The sample comprised peripheral blood. The receptor was derived from a person between 18 and 30 years old with COVID-19, enrolled during active disease.

The nucleotide sequence reads TGTGCCAGCAGCCCGCTACAGGGGGACACTGAAGCTTTCTTT. It translates to CASSPLQGDTEAFF. Recombination connected TRBV5-4 to TRBJ1-1, with 8 bases aligning to TRBD1. Including the terminal cysteine and phenylalanine, the CDR3 comprises 14 residues. Solely the CDR3 DNA is kept, with 42 bases framed from the first base. Sequences SGHNT (CDR1) and YYREEE (CDR2) are obtained from the germline V gene (reference sequence). For this chain, trimming is 4 bases at the V end and 3 bases at the J end, and the number of junction bases without a gene match is 5.